The rows below give T cell receptor beta chains drawn from one sample of a study of OX40 agonist ivuxolimab in advanced cancers. Data came from immunoSEQ multiplex PCR; TCRdb stores just in-frame clones and leaves some out. In the table there are around 100,000 clones, approximately 89% of which are singletons. This specimen was CD4+ or CD8+ T cells sorted from blood, taken in a trial of the OX40 agonist ivuxolimab. The receptors stem from an adult with an advanced solid tumor such as melanoma, head and neck, liver or kidney cancer. The CDR3 runs from the conserved cysteine through the conserved F or W. The order of the fields is D gene, V gene, clone size, CDR3 length, J gene, CDR3 DNA, CDR3 protein. The D gene is left open where the match is weak. Not all rows give a size; the values are once, few, many and, for expanded clones, a class.

d_gene: .; v_gene: TRBV11-2; abundance: .; len: 13; j_gene: TRBJ1-2; CDR3nt: TGTGCCAGCAGCCATCAAAAAGGGTATGGCTACACCTTC; CDR3aa: CASSHQKGYGYTF
d_gene: TRBD2; v_gene: TRBV15; abundance: .; len: 13; j_gene: TRBJ2-7; CDR3nt: TGTGCCACCAGCAGAGCTAGCGGATACGAGCAGTACTTC; CDR3aa: CATSRASGYEQYF
d_gene: .; v_gene: TRBV12-5; abundance: once; len: 14; j_gene: TRBJ1-5; CDR3nt: TGTGCTAGTGGTTTTAGAGAAAGCAATCAGCCCCAGCATTTT; CDR3aa: CASGFRESNQPQHF
d_gene: TRBD2; v_gene: TRBV19; abundance: .; len: 14; j_gene: TRBJ2-1; CDR3nt: TGTGCCAGTATAGGGCGGCGGGAGGGCAATGAGCAGTTCTTC; CDR3aa: CASIGRREGNEQFF
d_gene: .; v_gene: TRBV29-1; abundance: once; len: 12; j_gene: TRBJ2-7; CDR3nt: TGCAGCGTGGGGGACAACTCCTACGAGCAGTACTTC; CDR3aa: CSVGDNSYEQYF
d_gene: .; v_gene: TRBV6-5; abundance: .; len: 13; j_gene: TRBJ2-7; CDR3nt: TGTGCCAGCAGTGTTGAGGGAAACTACGAGCAGTACTTC; CDR3aa: CASSVEGNYEQYF
d_gene: .; v_gene: TRBV23-1; abundance: .; len: 15; j_gene: TRBJ1-1; CDR3nt: TGCGCCAGCAGTCAATCCTGGATAACGAGGTTTGAAGCTTTCTTT; CDR3aa: CASSQSWITRFEAFF
d_gene: TRBD1; v_gene: TRBV6-1; abundance: .; len: 15; j_gene: TRBJ2-1; CDR3nt: TGTGCCAGCACCAGACAGGGATTCCTTTACAATGAGCAGTTCTTC; CDR3aa: CASTRQGFLYNEQFF
d_gene: .; v_gene: TRBV9; abundance: .; len: 13; j_gene: TRBJ1-1; CDR3nt: TGTGCCAGCAGCGTATCCTCTGGTACTGAAGCTTTCTTT; CDR3aa: CASSVSSGTEAFF
d_gene: .; v_gene: TRBV19; abundance: .; len: 13; j_gene: TRBJ1-1; CDR3nt: TGTGCCAGTACGAAACTGGGGGGCACTGAAGCTTTCTTT; CDR3aa: CASTKLGGTEAFF
d_gene: .; v_gene: TRBV15; abundance: few; len: 14; j_gene: TRBJ2-5; CDR3nt: TGTGCCACCAGCAGGGGGAGCGGGCAAGAGACCCAGTACTTC; CDR3aa: CATSRGSGQETQYF
d_gene: .; v_gene: TRBV6-1; abundance: .; len: 14; j_gene: TRBJ2-3; CDR3nt: TGTGCCAGCAGTGAACCAGGGTTCACAGATACGCAGTATTTT; CDR3aa: CASSEPGFTDTQYF
d_gene: .; v_gene: TRBV5-6; abundance: .; len: 15; j_gene: TRBJ1-1; CDR3nt: TGTGCCAGCAGCTTGAGAGGACACCCAAACACTGAAGCTTTCTTT; CDR3aa: CASSLRGHPNTEAFF
d_gene: .; v_gene: TRBV5-4; abundance: .; len: 14; j_gene: TRBJ2-3; CDR3nt: TGTGCCTTAAAGAGGGAGCCCAGCACAGATACGCAGTATTTT; CDR3aa: CALKREPSTDTQYF
d_gene: .; v_gene: TRBV7-3; abundance: .; len: 13; j_gene: TRBJ2-2; CDR3nt: TGTGCCAGCAGTCATATCCCGGGCGGGGAGCTGTTTTTT; CDR3aa: CASSHIPGGELFF
d_gene: .; v_gene: TRBV21-1; abundance: .; len: 22; j_gene: TRBJ2-7; CDR3nt: .; CDR3aa: CASSKKGVGQGTSGSRYYEQYF
d_gene: .; v_gene: TRBV5-1; abundance: .; len: 17; j_gene: TRBJ2-3; CDR3nt: TGCGCCAGCAGCAAAGGGGCAGCGGATCTTAGAACAGATACGCAGTATTTT; CDR3aa: CASSKGAADLRTDTQYF
d_gene: TRBD1; v_gene: TRBV6-5; abundance: .; len: 15; j_gene: TRBJ2-1; CDR3nt: TGTGCCAGCAGACTCCGACAGGGGACCTACAATGAGCAGTTCTTC; CDR3aa: CASRLRQGTYNEQFF
d_gene: TRBD2; v_gene: TRBV15; abundance: .; len: 16; j_gene: TRBJ2-7; CDR3nt: TGTGCCACCAGCAGAGATCGGGGGGTCAGGGCTTACGAGCAGTACTTC; CDR3aa: CATSRDRGVRAYEQYF
d_gene: .; v_gene: TRBV29-1; abundance: .; len: 15; j_gene: TRBJ2-5; CDR3nt: TGCAGCGCCCGACCCCGACCTCAAAGGAGGGAGACCCAGTACTTC; CDR3aa: CSARPRPQRRETQYF
d_gene: .; v_gene: TRBV5-1; abundance: .; len: 13; j_gene: TRBJ1-2; CDR3nt: TGCGCCAGCAGCTCCTTAACAGGGCCCGGCTACACCTTC; CDR3aa: CASSSLTGPGYTF
d_gene: .; v_gene: TRBV28; abundance: .; len: 13; j_gene: TRBJ2-7; CDR3nt: TGTGCCAGCAGTTTTACTCCCACCTACGAGCAGTACTTC; CDR3aa: CASSFTPTYEQYF
d_gene: .; v_gene: TRBV30; abundance: .; len: 11; j_gene: TRBJ2-3; CDR3nt: TGTGCCTGGAGGTCCACAGATACGCAGTATTTT; CDR3aa: CAWRSTDTQYF
d_gene: .; v_gene: TRBV5-1; abundance: .; len: 16; j_gene: TRBJ2-2; CDR3nt: TGCGCCAGCAGCTTTTTGACTCAGGCGAACACCGGGGAGCTGTTTTTT; CDR3aa: CASSFLTQANTGELFF
d_gene: TRBD1; v_gene: TRBV15; abundance: .; len: 15; j_gene: TRBJ2-7; CDR3nt: TGTGCCACCAGCAGGCTATTGGGACAGGGGTACGAGCAGTACTTC; CDR3aa: CATSRLLGQGYEQYF
d_gene: .; v_gene: TRBV19; abundance: .; len: 16; j_gene: TRBJ2-1; CDR3nt: TGTGCCAGTAGTGCCGCCGGGACTCTGGCCAATAGTGAGCAGTTCTTC; CDR3aa: CASSAAGTLANSEQFF
d_gene: .; v_gene: TRBV18; abundance: .; len: 15; j_gene: TRBJ2-3; CDR3nt: TGTGCCAGCTCACCACGGCGGGGCCCGAGGGATACGCAGTATTTT; CDR3aa: CASSPRRGPRDTQYF
d_gene: TRBD2; v_gene: TRBV7-8; abundance: .; len: 17; j_gene: TRBJ2-2; CDR3nt: TGTGCCAGCAGCCTAAGTCCTAGCGGGAGGATTTCGTGGGAGCTGTTTTTT; CDR3aa: CASSLSPSGRISWELFF
d_gene: .; v_gene: TRBV19; abundance: .; len: 12; j_gene: TRBJ1-2; CDR3nt: TGTGCCAGTACCCTGACAGGCTATGGCTACACCTTC; CDR3aa: CASTLTGYGYTF
d_gene: .; v_gene: TRBV5-1; abundance: .; len: 15; j_gene: TRBJ2-7; CDR3nt: TGCGCCAGCAGCTTGGACACCCCTTCATTCTACGAGCAGTACTTC; CDR3aa: CASSLDTPSFYEQYF
d_gene: TRBD1; v_gene: TRBV6-1; abundance: .; len: 15; j_gene: TRBJ1-4; CDR3nt: TGTGCCAGCAGACCCGGGACAGGGTTTAGTGAAAAACTGTTTTTT; CDR3aa: CASRPGTGFSEKLFF
d_gene: .; v_gene: TRBV21-1; abundance: .; len: 13; j_gene: TRBJ2-5; CDR3nt: TGTGCGAGAATCGTCGGGGCCCTTAGGTCCCAGTACTTC; CDR3aa: CARIVGALRSQYF
d_gene: .; v_gene: TRBV14; abundance: few; len: 14; j_gene: TRBJ2-7; CDR3nt: TGTGCCAGCAGCCAATTAATAACACAGCACGAGCAGTACTTC; CDR3aa: CASSQLITQHEQYF
d_gene: TRBD2; v_gene: TRBV11-2; abundance: .; len: 15; j_gene: TRBJ2-7; CDR3nt: TGTGCCAGCAGCGCGGGACTAGCGGTTGTTTACGAGCAGTACTTC; CDR3aa: CASSAGLAVVYEQYF